These 26 T cell receptor beta chains share one sample of origin, sequenced in a study of cytomegalovirus exposure and HLA in healthy donors. Only in-frame clones appear in the TCRdb table, and some are missing; sequencing was by immunoSEQ multiplex PCR. The profile shows 100,000 to 150,000 clones, almost 90% of them singletons. The sample taken for sequencing was PBMCs. The source of these receptors is a man under 40 in good health and CMV-seronegative.

The rearrangement links TRBV5-5 to TRBJ1-5; D is uncertain. This CDR3 has 14 residues. Looked up from germline, CDR1 is SGHKS and CDR2 is YYEKEE (reference sequence). The germline V and J ends were trimmed by 2 bases and 7 bases, with 13 bases remaining between them. Here the CDR3 DNA reads TGTGCCAGCAGCTTAGCCCTATCGAGCCAGCCCCAGCATTTT. It translates to CASSLALSSQPQHF.

J is TRBJ1-1 and V is TRBV7-2; possible D gene TRBD1, 6 bases. The CDR3 has 14 amino acids. Deletions cut 1 base from V and 2 bases from J, with 8 bases between. Germline lookup yields CDR1 SGHTA and CDR2 FQGNSA. In nucleotides, the CDR3 is TGTGCCAGCAGCTTAGGGACAGTAAACACTGAAGCTTTCTTT. This encodes CASSLGTVNTEAFF.

V gene TRBV30 combines with J gene TRBJ1-1; 8 positions agree with TRBD1. The trim removed 2 bases at V and 1 base at J, leaving 6 bases unmatched. The CDR3 is 15 residues long. Germline values: CDR1 GTSNPN, CDR2 SVGIG (reference sequence). As DNA, the CDR3 is TGTGCCTGGAGTCTGGGGGACAGGCGGAACACTGAAGCTTTCTTT. It translates to CAWSLGDRRNTEAFF.

The V gene is TRBV19, the J gene TRBJ1-4; no clear D. Per the germline V gene, CDR1 is LNHDA and CDR2 is SQIVND (reference sequence). V gave up 3 bases and J gave up 0 bases, with 14 bases separating them. The CDR3 consists of 17 residues. Written as DNA, the CDR3 is TGTGCCAGTAGTATGACTCTCCAGACTGCAACTAATGAAAAACTGTTTTTT. This sequence encodes CASSMTLQTATNEKLFF.

The genes are TRBV5-4 and TRBJ1-4; 9 nucleotides align to TRBD1. The CDR3 consists of 16 residues. Germline-derived CDR1 and CDR2 are SGHNT and YYREEE (reference sequence). Trimming cost V 10 bases and J 5 bases; bases outside gene matches: 15. The CDR3 DNA sequence: TGTGCCGTCGGTCCCGGGACAGGGCTGAGGAATGAAAAACTGTTTTTT. The encoded protein is CAVGPGTGLRNEKLFF.

This sequence joins TRBV6-5 and TRBJ1-4; D is uncertain. The germline V gene has CDR1 MNHEY and CDR2 SVGAGI. V was cut by 0 bases and J by 5 bases, with 13 bases left in between. The CDR3 has 16 amino acids. CDR3 sequence: CASSYSGGLPNEKLFF. CDR3 DNA: TGTGCCAGCAGTTACTCCGGCGGATTACCGAATGAAAAACTGTTTTTT.

The J gene is TRBJ2-3, the V gene TRBV7-2; a possible D gene is TRBD2 (5 bases). The germline V and J ends were trimmed by 1 base and 0 bases, with 14 bases remaining between them. CDR1 is SGHTA, CDR2 FQGNSA, per germline. This CDR3 region has 17 residues. CDR3 loop: CASSLVSGALSTDTQYF. The CDR3 nucleotides read TGTGCCAGCAGCTTAGTGAGCGGAGCCCTTAGCACAGATACGCAGTATTTT.

The chain couples TRBV7-3 to TRBJ2-7; 7 bases agree with TRBD2. V gave up 4 bases and J gave up 6 bases; unmatched junction bases: 6. The CDR3 is 13 amino acids. CDR1 and CDR2 (germline): SGHTA, FQGTGA. The CDR3 region has the DNA TGTGCCAGCAGCTCCACCCCGGGGGGCGAGCAGTACTTC. The encoded protein is CASSSTPGGEQYF.

This chain links TRBV7-2 with TRBJ2-7, with D possibly matching TRBD1 (5 bases). Germline V gene lookup returns CDR1 SGHTA and CDR2 FQGNSA. The length of the CDR3 is 13 residues. V lost 5 bases, J lost 2 bases, and 10 bases lay in between. In DNA form, the CDR3 reads TGTGCCAGCAGCCTCGACAGTACCTACGAGCAGTACTTC. It is translated as CASSLDSTYEQYF.

The chain recombines TRBV5-1 with TRBJ2-7; TRBD1 matches 7 bases. This CDR3 spans 15 amino acids. With 4 bases clipped from V and 2 bases from J, the junction kept 9 bases outside the gene matches. Germline V gives CDR1 SGHRS, CDR2 YFSETQ. CDR3 sequence: CASSPDRDRAYEQYF. CDR3 bases: TGCGCCAGCAGCCCTGACCGGGACAGAGCCTACGAGCAGTACTTC.

V and J are TRBV5-6 and TRBJ2-2; D perhaps matches TRBD2 (5 bases). Germline V lookup: CDR1 SGHDT, CDR2 YYEEEE. The CDR3 length is 13 residues. The germline V and J ends were trimmed by 2 bases and 6 bases, with 8 bases remaining between them. The CDR3 DNA reads TGTGCCAGCAGCTTTACGCGGGCCGGGGAGCTGTTTTTT. It specifies CASSFTRAGELFF. The full variable domain, completed using reference TRBV5-6 and TRBJ2-2, is DAGVTQSPTHLIKTRGQQVTLRCSPKSGHDTVSWYQQALGQGPQFIFQYYEEEERQRGNFPDRFSGHQFPNYSSELNVNALLLGDSALYLCASSFTRAGELFFGEGSRLTVL.

The rearrangement links TRBV30 to TRBJ1-1; TRBD1 agrees at 7 bases. There are 13 residues in the CDR3. Per the germline V gene, CDR1 is GTSNPN and CDR2 is SVGIG (reference sequence). V dropped 3 bases and J dropped 7; count of bases not matched to a gene: 8. The CDR3 sequence: CAWRRNRGGEAFF. As DNA, the CDR3 is TGTGCCTGGAGACGAAACAGGGGAGGTGAAGCTTTCTTT.

V usage is TRBV5-6 and J usage is TRBJ2-7; the D gene is possibly TRBD1 (5 bases). Trimming left V 2 bases short and J 3 bases short, with 12 bases between. Germline CDR1 is SGHDT and CDR2 is YYEEEE. The CDR3 contains 14 residues. The CDR3 bases are TGTGCCAGCAGCTTAGAAGGGGTCAGCTACGAGCAGTACTTC. Its protein product is CASSLEGVSYEQYF.

The rearrangement links TRBV29-1 to TRBJ2-7, with 8 bases fitting TRBD1. V shed 0 bases and J 6 bases; nucleotides not matched to a gene: 4. The CDR3 runs to 13 residues. Germline V lookup: CDR1 SQVTM, CDR2 ANQGSEA. The CDR3 spells CSVEEDRAGEQYF. In nucleotides, the CDR3 is TGCAGCGTTGAAGAGGACAGGGCAGGCGAGCAGTACTTC.

The rearrangement joins TRBV28 to TRBJ2-6; D is unresolved. Germline V CDR1 and CDR2: MDHEN, SYDVKM. The germline V and J ends were trimmed by 6 bases and 4 bases, with 4 bases remaining between them. This CDR3 comprises 12 residues. The CDR3 loop reads CASRAGANVLTF. Written as DNA, the CDR3 is TGTGCCAGCAGGGCCGGGGCCAACGTCCTGACTTTC.

This clone has just a few counts. The chain is built from TRBV7-3 and TRBJ2-7, with D perhaps matching TRBD2 (5 bases). The CDR3 consists of 15 residues. V lost 1 base, J lost 2 bases, and 12 bases lay in between. CDR1 and CDR2 from the germline V gene are SGHTA and FQGTGA. The CDR3 here is CASSLKSGTTYEQYF. Here the CDR3 DNA reads TGTGCCAGCAGCTTAAAAAGCGGCACCACCTACGAGCAGTACTTC.

The V and J genes are TRBV7-2 and TRBJ2-7; TRBD1 is a possible D gene (6 bases). This CDR3 region has 14 residues. Deletions cut 2 bases from V and 0 bases from J, with 8 bases between. Germline CDR1 reads SGHTA; CDR2 reads FQGNSA. The CDR3 region is CASSLRGFSYEQYF. In DNA, the CDR3 is TGTGCCAGCAGCTTAAGGGGGTTCTCCTACGAGCAGTACTTC.

The chain links TRBV19 to TRBJ2-1; 12 bases agree with TRBD1. Germline assignment: CDR1 LNHDA and CDR2 SQIVND (reference sequence). The CDR3 contains 19 residues. Trimming took 4 bases from V and 3 from J; bases not matched to a gene: 13. The CDR3 DNA follows: TGTGCCAGTAGTAGACCGGGACAGGGGGCGAGTTGGGTCTACAATGAGCAGTTCTTC. Protein sequence: CASSRPGQGASWVYNEQFF.

The chain couples TRBV14 to TRBJ2-1; D is possibly TRBD2 (6 bases). V was shortened by 3 bases and J by 15 bases, with 12 bases between the two germline ends. Germline assignment: CDR1 SGHDN and CDR2 FVKESK. The CDR3 runs to 11 residues. The CDR3 protein is CASSQDYNAFF. The CDR3 DNA follows: TGTGCCAGCAGCCAGGACTACAATGCGTTCTTC.

This clone was observed a few times. The V and J genes are TRBV30 and TRBJ1-5; D is perhaps TRBD1 (5 bases). Deletions cut 1 base from V and 5 bases from J, with 15 bases between. The CDR3 extends over 15 amino acids. Germline V gives CDR1 GTSNPN, CDR2 SVGIG (reference sequence). The CDR3 DNA reads as TGTGCCTGGAGTGGGTCAGGGCGCGGTTATCAGCCCCAGCATTTT. Encoded protein: CAWSGSGRGYQPQHF.

The gene calls are TRBV7-9 and TRBJ1-3; the D gene is possibly TRBD1 (5 bases). This CDR3 has 16 amino acids. V dropped 2 bases and J dropped 4 bases, with 15 bases sitting between them. Looked up from germline, CDR1 is SEHNR and CDR2 is FQNEAQ (reference sequence). Here the CDR3 DNA reads TGTGCCAGCAGCTTACCAGGGCCAGCCCCGGGAAACACCATATATTTT. Translated: CASSLPGPAPGNTIYF.

The chain has TRBV27 and TRBJ2-3, with 14 nucleotides matching TRBD2. J gave up 10 bases and V 7 bases, and 10 bases lay outside the gene matches. This CDR3 contains 15 residues. Germline CDR1 is MNHEY and CDR2 is SMNVEV (reference sequence). The CDR3 region has the DNA TGTGCCAGCACCCCCGGGACTAGCGGGAGCATGGCGCAGTATTTT. It encodes CASTPGTSGSMAQYF.

This chain's CDR3 is CASSELTSVGPGELFF. In nucleotides, the CDR3 is TGTGCCAGCAGTGAACTTACTTCTGTGGGGCCCGGGGAGCTGTTTTTT. This chain links TRBV2 with TRBJ2-2, with D possibly TRBD1 on 5 matching bases. The length of the CDR3 is 16 residues. CDR1 and CDR2 (germline): SNHLY, FYNNEI. Trimming removed 2 bases from V and 6 bases from J, with 16 bases in between.

The rearrangement links TRBV5-1 to TRBJ1-4; tentatively, D is TRBD1 (5 bases). With 2 bases removed from V and 3 bases from J, the gap between germline ends came to 11 bases. Germline assignment: CDR1 SGHRS and CDR2 YFSETQ. The CDR3 consists of 15 residues. CDR3 residues: CASSFQGLSNEKLFF. The CDR3 DNA reads TGCGCCAGCAGCTTTCAGGGTCTCTCTAATGAAAAACTGTTTTTT.

The chain recombines TRBV6-1 with TRBJ1-5; 7 positions match TRBD1. Germline lookup yields CDR1 MNHNS and CDR2 SASEGT. J gave up 1 base and V 4 bases, and 1 base lay outside the gene matches. The CDR3 runs to 14 residues. The CDR3: CASSVRGSNQPQHF. CDR3 nucleotides: TGTGCCAGCAGTGTCAGGGGGAGCAATCAGCCCCAGCATTTT.

The V gene is TRBV9, the J gene TRBJ2-3; D is undetermined. The CDR3 has 13 amino acids. V lost 0 bases, J lost 4 bases, and 6 bases lay in between. CDR1 SGDLS and CDR2 YYNGEE come from the germline V gene. The CDR3 sequence: CASSVAGSDTQYF. The CDR3 DNA follows: TGTGCCAGCAGCGTAGCGGGTTCAGATACGCAGTATTTT.